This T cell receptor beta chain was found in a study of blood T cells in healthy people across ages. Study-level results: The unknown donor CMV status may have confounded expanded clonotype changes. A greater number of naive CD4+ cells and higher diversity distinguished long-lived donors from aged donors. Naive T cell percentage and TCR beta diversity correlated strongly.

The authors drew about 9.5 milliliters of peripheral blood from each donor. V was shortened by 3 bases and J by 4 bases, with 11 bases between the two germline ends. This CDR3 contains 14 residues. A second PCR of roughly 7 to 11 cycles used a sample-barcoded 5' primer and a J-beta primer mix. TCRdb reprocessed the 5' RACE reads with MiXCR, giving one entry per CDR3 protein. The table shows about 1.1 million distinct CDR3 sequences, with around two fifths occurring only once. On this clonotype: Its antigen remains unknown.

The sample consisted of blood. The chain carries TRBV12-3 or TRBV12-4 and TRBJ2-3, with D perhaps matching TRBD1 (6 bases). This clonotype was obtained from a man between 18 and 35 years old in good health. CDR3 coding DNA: TGTGCCAGCAGTTTTACAGGGAACTCAGATACGCAGTATTTT. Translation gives CASSFTGNSDTQYF.